The TCR beta chain described here comes from a study of blood T cell repertoires in COVID-19. Study information: T cells, B-cell-depleted T cells, or PBMCs provided the cDNA or gDNA that served as material.

The CDR3 runs 15 residues. Germline V gives CDR1 SGHAT, CDR2 FQNNGV. V dropped 0 bases and J dropped 0; count of bases not matched to a gene: 1. Repertoires were generated with immunoSEQ multiplex PCR, while TCRdb's copy carries only in-frame clones and drops some. Of about 330,000 clones listed, around 86% are singletons. This TCR was recovered from a woman aged 18 to 35 who had recovered from COVID-19. This chain links TRBV11-2 with TRBJ2-7; 8 nucleotides align to TRBD2. Material for sequencing was PBMCs or T cells enriched from blood (not recorded which). The CDR3 DNA sequence: TGTGCCAGCAGCTTAGAAGCGGGAGACTCCTACGAGCAGTACTTC. It encodes CASSLEAGDSYEQYF.